The TCR beta chain described here comes from a study of spatial heterogeneity in lung cancer. This clonotype is medium-sized within its sample. Time point in this sample: sample taken at primary tumor resection. In each case, whole RNA from tumor, nontumor lung or frozen PBMC was sequenced unsorted. V was clipped by 0 bases and J by 6 bases, with 12 bases between them. This CDR3 region has 15 residues. The V gene's germline CDR1 is MNHEY and CDR2 SVGEGT. MiXCR was run by TCRdb on the 5' RACE reads, yielding one entry per CDR3 protein. Seen here are over 7,000 distinct CDR3 sequences, around 8.9% observed once, and the top ten hold around 25%.

V is TRBV6-2 or TRBV6-3 and J is TRBJ1-5; D not resolved. The sample consisted of normal lung tissue next to the tumor, taken at surgery. This TCR was sampled from a male donor with early-stage non-small cell lung cancer. CDR3 in amino acids: CASSYSLGEGQPQHF. DNA of the CDR3: TGTGCCAGCAGTTACTCGCTTGGGGAGGGTCAGCCCCAGCATTTT.